The clone carrying this T cell receptor beta chain has more than one count but fewer than ten. What it binds is unknown. This sample was taken from a study of CD8+CD57+ T cells in acquired aplastic anemia. Study results and limitations: Patients showed no significant difference from controls in CD8+ Simpson's diversity. Sharing between patients and controls was observed for twenty-nine CD8+ CDR3 sequences.

For CDR3 and TCR beta VDJ profiling, genomic DNA was the template used. TCRdb passed the reads through MiXCR, listing each CDR3 protein once. The sample lists around 140,000 distinct CDR3 sequences; 41% were seen once. There are 11 residues in the CDR3. V dropped 1 base and J dropped 6 bases, with 3 bases sitting between them. Germline CDR1 SGHNT, CDR2 YENEEA. This clonotype was sampled from a human donor in good health, serving as a control. This chain joins TRBV11-3 and TRBJ1-1; no clear D gene. The specimen sequenced was sorted CD4+, CD8+, or CD8+CD57+ T cells (not recorded which) from PBMCs. The DNA for the CDR3 is TGTGCCAGCAGCTTAGCCGCTGAAGCTTTCTTT. As protein: CASSLAAEAFF.